Listed below are T cell receptor beta chains from one sample, sequenced in a study of shared clonotypes between healthy human individuals. Libraries were prepared by immunoSEQ multiplex PCR; TCRdb keeps only in-frame clonotypes and omits some of them. The sample lists 2 million to 3 million clones; more than 85% were seen once. Sequenced: naive CD4+ T cells from PBMCs. These receptors were obtained from a man younger than 35 in good health. Some clones in this sample may be carry-over from other donors' samples. Both conserved end residues are part of each CDR3. The D gene is left open where the match is weak. Some rows have no size entry. The others give once, few or many, or a class for an expanded clone.

clone size	J gene	V gene	D gene	CDR3 protein	CDR3 DNA
-	TRBJ1-5	TRBV28	-	CASRKLSGSSNQPQHF	TGTGCCAGCAGGAAGTTGAGTGGGAGTAGCAATCAGCCCCAGCATTTT
-	TRBJ2-1	TRBV6-5	-	CASSYSQQIPNEQFF	TGTGCCAGCAGTTACTCTCAGCAAATCCCGAATGAGCAGTTCTTC
-	TRBJ2-1	TRBV27	TRBD2	CASSEGLAEISYNEQFF	TGTGCCAGCAGCGAGGGACTAGCGGAGATATCCTACAATGAGCAGTTCTTC
-	TRBJ2-3	TRBV28	-	CASSLGSPNTQYF	TGTGCCAGCAGTTTAGGCTCCCCGAATACGCAGTATTTT
few	TRBJ2-2	TRBV2	-	CASSTGYTGELFF	TGTGCCAGTTCCACAGGGTACACCGGGGAGCTGTTTTTT
few	TRBJ1-1	TRBV28	-	CASSAQSLNTEAFF	TGTGCCAGCAGTGCTCAGAGTTTGAACACTGAAGCTTTCTTT
-	TRBJ1-5	TRBV15	-	CATSRRRQSGQPQHF	TGTGCCACCAGCAGACGGCGACAGTCTGGTCAGCCCCAGCATTTT
-	TRBJ2-6	TRBV5-4	-	CASSLGVAGANVLTF	TGTGCCAGCAGCTTGGGTGTTGCTGGGGCCAACGTCCTGACTTTC
-	TRBJ2-5	TRBV27	-	CASTPVGIRQETQYF	TGTGCCAGCACCCCGGTGGGGATCCGCCAAGAGACCCAGTACTTC
few	TRBJ1-1	TRBV18	-	CASSPLRGNQAFF	TGTGCCAGCTCACCACTGAGAGGGAACCAAGCTTTCTTT
-	TRBJ2-5	TRBV2	TRBD1	CASKETGQRQETQYF	TGTGCCAGCAAGGAGACAGGGCAGCGGCAAGAGACCCAGTACTTC
-	TRBJ2-5	TRBV5-4	-	CASTTEGIGETQYF	TGTGCCAGCACCACTGAAGGGATAGGGGAGACCCAGTACTTC
-	TRBJ2-3	TRBV29-1	TRBD1	CSGRQGSADTQYF	TGCAGCGGCCGACAGGGGAGCGCAGATACGCAGTATTTT
-	TRBJ2-1	TRBV2	TRBD2	CASSAGLAGVDEQFF	TGTGCCAGCAGTGCGGGACTAGCGGGAGTTGATGAGCAGTTCTTC
-	TRBJ2-1	TRBV5-4	-	CASGVPGIYNEQFF	TGTGCCAGCGGGGTCCCTGGGATCTACAATGAGCAGTTCTTC
-	TRBJ1-5	TRBV7-2	-	CASSPGRTTFQPQHF	TGTGCCAGCAGCCCTGGACGGACAACCTTTCAGCCCCAGCATTTT
-	TRBJ2-7	TRBV5-1	-	CASSPGLVWGRNEQYF	TGCGCCAGCAGCCCCGGTCTCGTTTGGGGGCGAAACGAGCAGTACTTC
-	TRBJ1-1	TRBV6-1	TRBD1	CASSARTGGYSEAFF	TGTGCCAGCAGTGCGCGGACAGGGGGTTATTCTGAAGCTTTCTTT
-	TRBJ1-1	TRBV2	-	CASSEAETLYNTEAFF	TGTGCCAGCAGTGAAGCAGAGACCCTTTATAACACTGAAGCTTTCTTT
-	TRBJ1-2	TRBV14	-	CASSRRTGGPYGYTF	TGTGCCAGCAGCCGCAGGACGGGGGGCCCCTATGGCTACACCTTC
-	TRBJ2-7	TRBV7-2	TRBD2	CASSRTSGSSYEQYF	TGTGCCAGCAGCCGCACTAGCGGGAGCTCCTACGAGCAGTACTTC
-	TRBJ2-5	TRBV7-3	-	CASSLIAGLVSTQYF	TGTGCCAGCAGCTTAATTGCGGGATTGGTCTCGACCCAGTACTTC
-	TRBJ1-5	TRBV28	-	CASSLRVSNQPQHF	TGTGCCAGCAGTTTGAGGGTAAGCAATCAGCCCCAGCATTTT
once	TRBJ2-3	TRBV30	-	CAWSQDWRKAGGYGTDTQYF	TGTGCCTGGAGTCAGGACTGGAGGAAGGCGGGTGGGTACGGCACAGATACGCAGTATTTT
-	TRBJ2-1	TRBV12-5	-	CASGSQIRGHEQFF	TGTGCTAGTGGTTCGCAGATAAGGGGACATGAGCAGTTCTTC
-	TRBJ2-7	TRBV5-1	-	CASSLEPGAYEQYF	TGCGCCAGCAGCTTGGAGCCGGGGGCCTACGAGCAGTACTTC
-	TRBJ2-1	TRBV7-3	-	CASSPGGEGPYNEQFF	TGTGCCAGCAGCCCCGGGGGAGAGGGACCCTACAATGAGCAGTTCTTC
-	TRBJ2-5	TRBV20-1	-	CSAAPEGTQYF	TGCAGTGCGGCCCCGGAGGGGACCCAGTACTTC
once	TRBJ1-1	TRBV10-3	-	CAISEFHPPNTEAFF	TGTGCCATCAGTGAGTTCCATCCTCCGAACACTGAAGCTTTCTTT
-	TRBJ2-2	TRBV9	-	CASSDHRVSSGELFF	TGTGCCAGCAGCGACCACAGGGTCAGTAGCGGGGAGCTGTTTTTT
-	TRBJ2-5	TRBV9	-	CASSPYGHTETQYF	TGTGCCAGCAGCCCCTACGGACATACAGAGACCCAGTACTTC
-	TRBJ2-5	TRBV28	TRBD2	CASSLLGGAQYF	TGTGCCAGCAGTTTACTCGGGGGGGCCCAGTACTTC
-	TRBJ2-7	TRBV4-2	TRBD2	CASRTTSGATYEQYF	TGTGCCAGCAGGACGACTAGCGGGGCGACCTACGAGCAGTACTTC
-	TRBJ2-7	TRBV30	-	CAWSLDSETQYF	TGTGCCTGGAGCCTTGACTCTGAGACGCAGTACTTC
-	TRBJ2-2	TRBV6-1	TRBD1	CASSRQGAYTGELFF	TGTGCCAGCAGTCGGCAGGGGGCGTACACCGGGGAGCTGTTTTTT
-	TRBJ1-2	TRBV6-5	-	CASSRQLNYGYTF	TGTGCCAGCAGCCGACAGCTCAACTATGGCTACACCTTC
-	TRBJ2-3	TRBV9	-	CASSSNRLVGTDTQYF	TGTGCCAGCAGCTCCAACCGGCTAGTTGGTACAGATACGCAGTATTTT
-	TRBJ1-1	TRBV28	TRBD1	CASSFHGPGGMNTEAFF	TGTGCCAGCAGTTTTCACGGGCCAGGGGGAATGAACACTGAAGCTTTCTTT